This TCR beta chain was sequenced during a study of T-cell memory formation after mild COVID-19. Study-wide results and limits: That cross-reactive memory joined was suggested by some responding clones appearing in pre-infection memory. Contracting clones, day 15 to 85, had balanced CD4/CD8, and later expanders favored CD4+.

TCRdb recomputed calls from the 5' RACE reads with MiXCR, one row per CDR3 protein. The sample includes some 350,000 distinct CDR3 sequences, 10% to 15% of them seen just once. Trimming took off 0 bases at V and 0 bases at J, with 16 bases between the two ends. Germline V gene lookup returns CDR1 SGHKS and CDR2 YYEKEE (reference sequence). There are 18 residues in the CDR3. This clonotype was seen many times. The antigen remains undetermined. The chain carries TRBV5-5 and TRBJ1-3; no clear D. The source is a man between 18 and 29 years old who had mild COVID-19 (a few samples of this study predate the infection). Cell type and time point are not known. The sequenced material came from PBMCs or a T cell subset sorted from them (not recorded which). The CDR3 sequence is CASSLDAYRAISGNTIYF. The CDR3 DNA sequence: TGTGCCAGCAGCTTGGACGCTTATAGGGCTATCTCTGGAAACACCATATATTTT.